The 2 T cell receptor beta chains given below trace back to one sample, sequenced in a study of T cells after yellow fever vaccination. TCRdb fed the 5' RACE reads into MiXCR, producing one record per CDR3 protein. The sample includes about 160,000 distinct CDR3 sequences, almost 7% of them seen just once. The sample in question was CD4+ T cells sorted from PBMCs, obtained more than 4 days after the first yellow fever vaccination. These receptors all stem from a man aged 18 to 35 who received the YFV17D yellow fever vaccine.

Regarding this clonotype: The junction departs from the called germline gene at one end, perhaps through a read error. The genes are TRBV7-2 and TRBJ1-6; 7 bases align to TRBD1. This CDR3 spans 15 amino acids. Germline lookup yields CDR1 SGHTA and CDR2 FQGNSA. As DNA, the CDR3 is TGTGCCAGTAGCTTAGCAGGGGGAAATAAGTCACCCCTCCACTTT. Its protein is CASSLAGGNKSPLHF.

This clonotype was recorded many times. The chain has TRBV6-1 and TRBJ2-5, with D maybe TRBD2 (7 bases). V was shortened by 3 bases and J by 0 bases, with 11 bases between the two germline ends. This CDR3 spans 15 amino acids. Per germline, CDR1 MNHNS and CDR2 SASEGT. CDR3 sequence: CASSEGGRYQETQYF. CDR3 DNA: TGTGCCAGCAGTGAGGGGGGGCGGTACCAAGAGACCCAGTACTTC.